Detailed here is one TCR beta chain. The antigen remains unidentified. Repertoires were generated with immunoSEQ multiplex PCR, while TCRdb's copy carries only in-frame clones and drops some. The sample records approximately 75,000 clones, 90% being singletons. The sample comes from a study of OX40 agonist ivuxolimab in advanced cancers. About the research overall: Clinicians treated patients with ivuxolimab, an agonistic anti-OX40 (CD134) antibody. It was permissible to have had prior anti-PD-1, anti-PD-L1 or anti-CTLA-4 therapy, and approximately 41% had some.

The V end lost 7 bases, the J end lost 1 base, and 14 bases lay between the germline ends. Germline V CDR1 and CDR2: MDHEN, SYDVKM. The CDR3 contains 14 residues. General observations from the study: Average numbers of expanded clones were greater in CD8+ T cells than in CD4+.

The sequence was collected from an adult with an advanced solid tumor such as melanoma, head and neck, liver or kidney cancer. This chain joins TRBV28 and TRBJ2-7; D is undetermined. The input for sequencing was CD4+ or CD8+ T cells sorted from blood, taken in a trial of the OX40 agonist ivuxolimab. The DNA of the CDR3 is TGTGCCAGCACCTTTTCCCAAGGTTCCTACGAGCAGTACTTC. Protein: CASTFSQGSYEQYF.